The clone carrying this TCR beta chain was seen many times. Its antigen remains unknown. This entry belongs to a study of human T cells and chemical hapten exposure. Whole-study findings and limits: After DPC sensitization, TCRs above 1 in 1000 frequency showed no change.

Time point defined: healthy volunteer bleed at 2 weeks. Unfractionated whole blood served as the source for total RNA extraction. It was the library that attached unique molecular identifiers to individual cDNA molecules. TCRdb passed the RACE reads through MiXCR, listing each CDR3 protein once. The sample contains tens of thousands of distinct CDR3 sequences, 3.5% to 4.5% of which appear only once. Input material: whole blood. This receptor was obtained from a female donor in good health. Some clones in this sample may be carry-over from other donors' samples.

CDR3 nucleotides: TGTGCCAGCAGCCTAGCGATAGGGGCAGATACGCAGTATTTT. Amino acids: CASSLAIGADTQYF. The J gene is TRBJ2-3, the V gene TRBV6-6, with D perhaps TRBD2 (6 bases). Trimming removed 6 bases from V and 4 bases from J, with 14 bases in between. Germline V gene lookup returns CDR1 MNHNY and CDR2 SVGAGI (reference sequence). The CDR3 is made up of 14 amino acids.